The source of this TCR beta chain is a study of PD-L1 blockade in urothelial cancer. Study background: Each patient had 0 to 3 earlier chemotherapy regimens. The authors examined blood 3 weeks (second dose) and 6 weeks after treatment start.

Every PCR got spiked synthetic TCR analog templates. Profiled with immunoSEQ multiplex PCR; TCRdb holds only in-frame clones, not every one. Among tens of thousands of clones listed, roughly 84% were seen once. With 2 bases clipped from V and 0 bases from J, the junction kept 11 bases outside the gene matches. The CDR3 runs 19 residues. CDR1 is SEHNR and CDR2 is FQNEAQ in the germline V gene (reference sequence). Time point: pretreatment peripheral blood. The receptor was isolated from a woman in her seventies with urothelial cancer. The chain recombines TRBV7-9 with TRBJ2-1; 9 nucleotides match TRBD2. Source: PBMCs, taken around atezolizumab (anti-PD-L1) treatment. The CDR3 nucleotides read TGTGCCAGCAGCTTAAGGGTAGCGGGAGATACCAGCTCCTACAATGAGCAGTTCTTC. Amino acid sequence: CASSLRVAGDTSSYNEQFF.